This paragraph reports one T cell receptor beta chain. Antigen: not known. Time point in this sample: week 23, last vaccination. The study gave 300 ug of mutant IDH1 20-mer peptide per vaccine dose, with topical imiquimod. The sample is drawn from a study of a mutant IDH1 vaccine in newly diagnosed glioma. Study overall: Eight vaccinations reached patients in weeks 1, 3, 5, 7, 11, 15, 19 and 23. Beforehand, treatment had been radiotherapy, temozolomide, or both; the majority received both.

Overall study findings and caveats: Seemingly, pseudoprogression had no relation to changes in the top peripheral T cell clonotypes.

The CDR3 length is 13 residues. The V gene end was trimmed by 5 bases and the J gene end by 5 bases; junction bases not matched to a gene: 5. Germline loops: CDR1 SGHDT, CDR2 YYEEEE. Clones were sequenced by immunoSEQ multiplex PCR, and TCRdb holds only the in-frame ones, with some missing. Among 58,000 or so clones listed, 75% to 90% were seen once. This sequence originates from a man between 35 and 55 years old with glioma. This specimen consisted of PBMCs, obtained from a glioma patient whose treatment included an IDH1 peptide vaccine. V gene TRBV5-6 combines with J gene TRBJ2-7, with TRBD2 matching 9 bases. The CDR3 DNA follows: TGTGCCAGCAGGGCGGGGGGGCTTCACGAGCAGTACTTC. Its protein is CASRAGGLHEQYF.